Shown below are 10 T cell receptor beta chains from a single sample sequenced in a study of blood T cell repertoires in COVID-19. Only in-frame clones appear in the TCRdb table, and some are missing; sequencing was by immunoSEQ multiplex PCR. The sample lists a few hundred thousand clones, roughly 85% occurring once. Sample: peripheral blood. The source of these receptors is a man under 40 who had recovered from COVID-19.

V gene TRBV9 combines with J gene TRBJ1-6, with D possibly being TRBD1 (6 bases). Trimming removed 0 bases from V and 8 bases from J, with 18 bases in between. This CDR3 comprises 17 residues. Germline assignment: CDR1 SGDLS and CDR2 YYNGEE. CDR3 amino acids: CASSVAGGESDHSPLHF. In nucleotides, the CDR3 is TGTGCCAGCAGCGTAGCGGGGGGCGAAAGTGATCATTCACCCCTCCACTTT. Drawing the rest from reference TRBV9 and TRBJ1-6, the complete variable domain is DSGVTQTPKHLITATGQRVTLRCSPRSGDLSVYWYQQSLDQGLQFLIQYYNGEERAKGNILERFSAQQFPDLHSELNLSSLELGDSALYFCASSVAGGESDHSPLHFGNGTRLTVT.

The rearrangement links TRBV5-6 to TRBJ2-3; 7 nucleotides match TRBD2. Trimming at V came to 1 base and at J to 2 bases, leaving 7 bases not matched to a gene. The CDR3 length is 16 residues. Germline CDR1 and CDR2: SGHDT and YYEEEE. The CDR3 reads CASSLRRGDFTDTQYF. CDR3 bases: TGTGCCAGCAGCTTGAGACGGGGGGACTTCACAGATACGCAGTATTTT.

CDR3 in amino acids: CASSQSGPGITGELFF. The CDR3 DNA reads TGTGCCAGCAGCCAATCGGGCCCGGGAATCACCGGGGAGCTGTTTTTT. This chain links TRBV3-1 (or the pseudogene TRBV3-2) with TRBJ2-2; tentatively, D is TRBD2 (5 bases). The CDR3 covers 16 residues. Trimming removed 2 bases from V and 4 bases from J, with 14 bases in between. Germline CDR1 reads LGHDT; CDR2 reads YNNKEL (reference sequence).

This chain joins TRBV4-3 and TRBJ1-1; D is unresolved. The CDR3 consists of 15 residues. The germline V gene encodes CDR1 LGHNA and CDR2 YSLEER. Trimming took off 2 bases at V and 4 bases at J, with 14 bases between the two ends. CDR3 sequence reads: CASSQNPGRGTEAFF. CDR3 DNA sequence: TGCGCCAGCAGCCAAAACCCCGGAAGAGGCACTGAAGCTTTCTTT.

V usage is TRBV7-6 and J usage is TRBJ1-3; tentative D call: TRBD1 (6 bases). The germline V gene encodes CDR1 SGHVS and CDR2 FNYEAQ. The length of the CDR3 is 16 residues. Trimming took 5 bases from V and 4 from J, leaving 18 bases between them. CDR3 sequence: CASSVLTGSMGNTIYF. CDR3 DNA sequence: TGTGCCAGCAGCGTCTTAACAGGGTCTATGGGAAACACCATATATTTT.

V is TRBV5-1 and J is TRBJ1-1; no firm D call. The germline gives CDR1 SGHRS, CDR2 YFSETQ. Trimming removed 0 bases from V and 1 base from J, with 10 bases in between. CDR3 length equals 15 residues. DNA for the CDR3: TGCGCCAGCAGCTTGGTCGGCCAGGCGAACACTGAAGCTTTCTTT. Translating it yields CASSLVGQANTEAFF. Together with reference TRBV5-1 and TRBJ1-1, the CDR3 gives the full variable domain: KAGVTQTPRYLIKTRGQQVTLSCSPISGHRSVSWYQQTPGQGLQFLFEYFSETQRNKGNFPGRFSGRQFSNSRSEMNVSTLELGDSALYLCASSLVGQANTEAFFGQGTRLTVV.

This clone showed up many times. The chain carries TRBV24-1 and TRBJ2-7; D is uncertain. From germline, CDR1 is KGHDR and CDR2 SFDVKD. V was cut by 3 bases and J by 4 bases, with 15 bases left in between. CDR3 length equals 15 residues. CDR3 nucleotides: TGTGCCACCAGTGATACTCAAACGTCACCGTACGAGCAGTACTTC. It specifies CATSDTQTSPYEQYF.

The table lists this clone with a count of one. The chain uses TRBV7-2 and TRBJ2-1, with 8 bases identical to TRBD2. The V gene's germline CDR1 is SGHTA and CDR2 FQGNSA. J gave up 5 bases and V 4 bases, and 7 bases lay outside the gene matches. The length of the CDR3 is 15 residues. The CDR3, as DNA: TGTGCCAGCAGCTCTCTACCACTAGCGGACAATGAGCAGTTCTTC. Translated: CASSSLPLADNEQFF. Drawing the rest from reference TRBV7-2 and TRBJ2-1, the complete variable domain is GAGVSQSPSNKVTEKGKDVELRCDPISGHTALYWYRQSLGQGLEFLIYFQGNSAPDKSGLPSDRFSAERTGGSVSTLTIQRTQQEDSAVYLCASSSLPLADNEQFFGPGTRLTVL.

V and J are TRBV30 and TRBJ2-7; a possible D gene is TRBD1 (6 bases). V shed 4 bases and J shed 6 bases, with 16 bases lying between them. The CDR3 has 13 amino acids. Germline-derived CDR1 and CDR2 are GTSNPN and SVGIG (reference sequence). The CDR3: CAWNPNRVIEQYF. The CDR3 DNA sequence: TGTGCCTGGAATCCTAACAGGGTGATCGAGCAGTACTTC.

This chain links TRBV2 with TRBJ2-7, with D possibly being TRBD1 (5 bases). The CDR3 runs to 14 residues. In germline, CDR1 is SNHLY, CDR2 FYNNEI. The V end lost 11 bases, the J end lost 6 bases, and 23 bases lay between the germline ends. CDR3 sequence (DNA): TGTGCCCGAACCCCAGGACAAGGTTTTGTCGAGCAGTACTTC. This codes for CARTPGQGFVEQYF.